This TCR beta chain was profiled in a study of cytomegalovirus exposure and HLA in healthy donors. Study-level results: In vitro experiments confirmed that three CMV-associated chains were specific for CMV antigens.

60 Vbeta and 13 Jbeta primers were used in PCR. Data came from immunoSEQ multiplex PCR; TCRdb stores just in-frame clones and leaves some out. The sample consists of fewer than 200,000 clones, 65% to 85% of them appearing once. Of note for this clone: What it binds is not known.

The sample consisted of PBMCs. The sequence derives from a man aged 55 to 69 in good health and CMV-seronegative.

The CDR3 sequence: CASSLIGRVYGYTF. CDR3 bases: TGTGCCAGCAGTTTAATAGGCCGGGTCTATGGCTACACCTTC. The V call is TRBV28, the J call TRBJ1-2; no firm D call. Germline-derived CDR1 and CDR2 are MDHEN and SYDVKM. Trimming stripped 2 bases from V and 4 bases from J, with 11 bases between. This CDR3 is built from 14 residues.